This T cell receptor beta chain was observed in a study of CD8+ T cells in alopecia areata. Broader study findings: It was observed that many expanded lesional clones persisted in scalp and blood during tofacitinib.

This clone was counted once. Its antigen remains unknown. Other DNA sequences from this sample encode an identical CDR3 as well. Following RNA extraction, reverse transcription yielded cDNA that acted as the sequencing template. Assay: immunoSEQ multiplex PCR; the TCRdb copy retains only in-frame clones and omits some. The repertoire consists of around 19,000 clones, with just under 60% occurring once and the leading ten covering 8% to 10%. V lost 6 bases and J lost 6; bases outside the gene matches: 4. The CDR3 loop spans 12 amino acids. Germline V CDR1 and CDR2: MDHEN, SYDVKM. The treatment is: oral pan-JAK inhibitor, 5-10 mg twice daily. Peripheral blood, together with lesional scalp punch biopsies, was collected from alopecia areata patients.

The chain recombines TRBV28 with TRBJ2-7; 8 bases map to TRBD1. The input for sequencing was skin, taken at week 4, from a patient treated with tofacitinib. This TCR was recovered from a human donor with alopecia areata. In nucleotides, the CDR3 is TGTGCCAGCAGGTTCGACAGGGGCGAGCAGTACTTC. It yields the protein CASRFDRGEQYF. Using reference TRBV28 and TRBJ2-7 for the parts outside the CDR3, the full variable domain is DVKVTQSSRYLVKRTGEKVFLECVQDMDHENMFWYRQDPGLGLRLIYFSYDVKMKEKGDIPEGYSVSREKKERFSLILESASTNQTSMYLCASRFDRGEQYFGPGTRLTVT.